This entry describes one T cell receptor beta chain. The sample is drawn from a study of PD-L1 blockade in urothelial cancer. For the study at large: Timepoints chosen for blood analysis were 3 weeks (second dose) and 6 weeks after treatment start.

Time point specified: peripheral blood 6 weeks after treatment start. The table came from immunoSEQ multiplex PCR; TCRdb's copy has only in-frame clones and leaves some out. Altogether more than 45,000 clones are present, about 82% being singletons, with the ten largest covering just over 8.5%. This specimen was PBMCs, taken around atezolizumab (anti-PD-L1) treatment. This receptor was taken from an older man with urothelial cancer.

CDR3 DNA sequence: TGCGCCAGCAGCCGCGGCCTAGCGGGCACAGATACGCAGTATTTT. Its translation is CASSRGLAGTDTQYF. The V call is TRBV4-1, the J call TRBJ2-3; 7 nucleotides line up with TRBD2. J gave up 1 base and V 4 bases, and 5 bases lay outside the gene matches. The CDR3 is 15 residues long. CDR1 and CDR2 (germline): MGHRA, YSYEKL.